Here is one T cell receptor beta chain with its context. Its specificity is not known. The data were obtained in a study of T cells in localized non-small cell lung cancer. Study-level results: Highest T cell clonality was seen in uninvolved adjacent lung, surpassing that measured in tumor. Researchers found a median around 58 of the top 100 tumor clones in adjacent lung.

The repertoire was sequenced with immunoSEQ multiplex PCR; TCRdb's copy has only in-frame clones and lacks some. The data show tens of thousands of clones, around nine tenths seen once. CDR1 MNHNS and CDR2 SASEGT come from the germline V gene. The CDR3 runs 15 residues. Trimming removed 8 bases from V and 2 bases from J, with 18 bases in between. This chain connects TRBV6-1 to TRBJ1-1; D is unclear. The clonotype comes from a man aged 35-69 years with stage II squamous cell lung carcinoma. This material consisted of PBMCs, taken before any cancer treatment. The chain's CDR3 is CASSRARRDNTEAFF. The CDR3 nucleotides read TGTGCCAGCTCCCGGGCCAGGAGGGATAACACTGAAGCTTTCTTT.